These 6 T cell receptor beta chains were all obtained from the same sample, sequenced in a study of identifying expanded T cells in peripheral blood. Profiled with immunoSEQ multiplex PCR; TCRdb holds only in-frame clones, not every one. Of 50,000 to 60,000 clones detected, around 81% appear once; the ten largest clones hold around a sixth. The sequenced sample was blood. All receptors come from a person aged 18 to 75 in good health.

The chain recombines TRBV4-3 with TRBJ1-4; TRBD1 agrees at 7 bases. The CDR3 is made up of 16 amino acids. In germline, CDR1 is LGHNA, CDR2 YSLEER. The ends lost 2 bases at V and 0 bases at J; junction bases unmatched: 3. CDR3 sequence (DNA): TGCGCCAGCAGCCAAAATACAGGGGCAACTAATGAAAAACTGTTTTTT. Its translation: CASSQNTGATNEKLFF.

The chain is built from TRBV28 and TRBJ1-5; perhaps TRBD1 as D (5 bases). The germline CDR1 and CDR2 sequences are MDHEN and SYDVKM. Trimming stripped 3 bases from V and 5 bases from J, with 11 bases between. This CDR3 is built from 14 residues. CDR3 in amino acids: CASSFRDGYQPQHF. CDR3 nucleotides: TGTGCCAGCAGTTTCCGGGACGGCTATCAGCCCCAGCATTTT.

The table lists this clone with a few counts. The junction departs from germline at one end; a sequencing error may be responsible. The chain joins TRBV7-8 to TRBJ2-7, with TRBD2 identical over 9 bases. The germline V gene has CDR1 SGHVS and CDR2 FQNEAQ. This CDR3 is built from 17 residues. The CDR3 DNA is TGTGCCAGCAACTTATCCCTCGAGCGGGAGGAGTTCTACGAGCAGTACTTC. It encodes CASNLSLEREEFYEQYF.

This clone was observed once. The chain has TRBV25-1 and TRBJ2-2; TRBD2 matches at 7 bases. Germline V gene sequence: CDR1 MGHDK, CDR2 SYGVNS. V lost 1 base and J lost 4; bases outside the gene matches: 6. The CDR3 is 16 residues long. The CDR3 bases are TGTGCCAGCAGTGAATCGAAAGGGGAGGGCACCGGGGAGCTGTTTTTT. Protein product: CASSESKGEGTGELFF.

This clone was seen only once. The CDR3: CASSRGGDYNEQFF. CDR3 nucleotides: TGTGCCAGCAGCCGCGGGGGGGACTACAATGAGCAGTTCTTC. This chain uses TRBV11-3 with TRBJ2-1, with 9 bases lining up with TRBD2. From germline, CDR1 is SGHNT and CDR2 YENEEA. Trimming at V came to 5 bases and at J to 3 bases, leaving 2 bases not matched to a gene. The CDR3 has 14 amino acids.

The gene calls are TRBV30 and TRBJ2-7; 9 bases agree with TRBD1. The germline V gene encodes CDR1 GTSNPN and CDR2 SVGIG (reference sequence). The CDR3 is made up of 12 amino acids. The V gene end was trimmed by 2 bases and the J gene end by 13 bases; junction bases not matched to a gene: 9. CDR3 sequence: CAWSRQGGEPYF. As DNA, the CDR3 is TGTGCCTGGAGTCGACAGGGGGGAGAGCCCTACTTC. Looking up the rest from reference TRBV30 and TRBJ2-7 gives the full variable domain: SQTIHQWPATLVQPVGSPLSLECTVEGTSNPNLYWYRQAAGRGLQLLFYSVGIGQISSEVPQNLSASRPQDRQFILSSKKLLLSDSGFYLCAWSRQGGEPYFGPGTRLTVT.